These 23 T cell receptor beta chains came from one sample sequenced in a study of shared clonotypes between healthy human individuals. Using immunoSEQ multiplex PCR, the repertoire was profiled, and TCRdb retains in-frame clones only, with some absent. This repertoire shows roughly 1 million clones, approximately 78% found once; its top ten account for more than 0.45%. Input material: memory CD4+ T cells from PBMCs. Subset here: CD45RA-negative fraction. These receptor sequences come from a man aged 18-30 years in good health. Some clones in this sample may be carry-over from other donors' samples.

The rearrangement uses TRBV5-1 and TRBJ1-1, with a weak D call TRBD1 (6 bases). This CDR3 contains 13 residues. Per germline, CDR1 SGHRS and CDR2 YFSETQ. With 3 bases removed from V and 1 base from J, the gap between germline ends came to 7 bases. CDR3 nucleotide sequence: TGCGCCAGCAGCTGGACAGAGAACACTGAAGCTTTCTTT. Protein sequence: CASSWTENTEAFF.

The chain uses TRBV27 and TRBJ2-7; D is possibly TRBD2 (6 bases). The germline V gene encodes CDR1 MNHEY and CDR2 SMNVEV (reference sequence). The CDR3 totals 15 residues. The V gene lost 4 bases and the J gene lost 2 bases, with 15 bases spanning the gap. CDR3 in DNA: TGTGCCAGCAGTTCATTAATCGGGGGAACCTACGAGCAGTACTTC. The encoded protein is CASSSLIGGTYEQYF.

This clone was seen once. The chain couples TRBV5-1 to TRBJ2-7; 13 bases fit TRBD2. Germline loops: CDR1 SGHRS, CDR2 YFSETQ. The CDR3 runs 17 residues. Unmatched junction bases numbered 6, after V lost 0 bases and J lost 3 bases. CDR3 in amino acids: CASSLVTSGRANYEQYF. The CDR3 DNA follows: TGCGCCAGCAGCTTGGTTACTAGCGGGAGGGCTAACTACGAGCAGTACTTC.

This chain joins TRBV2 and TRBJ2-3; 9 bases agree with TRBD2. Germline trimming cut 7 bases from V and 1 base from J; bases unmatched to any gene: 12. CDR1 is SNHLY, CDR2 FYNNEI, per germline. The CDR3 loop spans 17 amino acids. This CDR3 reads CASTRSGSFRGTDTQYF. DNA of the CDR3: TGTGCCAGCACCCGTAGCGGGAGCTTCCGAGGCACAGATACGCAGTATTTT.

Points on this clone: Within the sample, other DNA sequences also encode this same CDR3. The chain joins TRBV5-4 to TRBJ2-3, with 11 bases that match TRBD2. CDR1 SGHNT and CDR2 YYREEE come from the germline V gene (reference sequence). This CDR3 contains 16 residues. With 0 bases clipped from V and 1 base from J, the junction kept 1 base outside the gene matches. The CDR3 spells CASSLELAGGTDTQYF. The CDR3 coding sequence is TGTGCCAGCAGCTTGGAACTAGCGGGAGGCACAGATACGCAGTATTTT.

The DNA of the CDR3 is TGCGCCAGCAGCCAAGTCTGGGATAGCAATCAGCCCCAGCATTTT. The encoded protein is CASSQVWDSNQPQHF. This sequence joins TRBV4-1 and TRBJ1-5; D remains unclear. Germline V CDR1 and CDR2: MGHRA, YSYEKL. There are 15 residues in the CDR3. Trimming shortened V by 1 base and J by 0 bases, and 7 bases separated the two germline ends.

The CDR3 nucleotides read TGCGCCAGCAGCTTGGCCGGGACAGCGCAAACAGGATCACCCCTCCACTTT. Amino acid sequence: CASSLAGTAQTGSPLHF. The chain combines TRBV5-1 with TRBJ1-6; 7 nucleotides line up with TRBD1. CDR3 length equals 17 residues. CDR1 is SGHRS, CDR2 YFSETQ, per germline. V trimming: 0 bases; J trimming: 10 bases; junction bases outside the gene matches: 13.

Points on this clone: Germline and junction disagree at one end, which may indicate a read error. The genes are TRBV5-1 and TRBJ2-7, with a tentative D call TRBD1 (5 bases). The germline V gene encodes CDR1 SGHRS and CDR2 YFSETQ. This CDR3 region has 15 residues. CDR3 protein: CASSLAQGLINEQYF. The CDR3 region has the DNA TGCGCCAGCAGTTTGGCCCAGGGCCTTATCAACGAGCAGTACTTC.

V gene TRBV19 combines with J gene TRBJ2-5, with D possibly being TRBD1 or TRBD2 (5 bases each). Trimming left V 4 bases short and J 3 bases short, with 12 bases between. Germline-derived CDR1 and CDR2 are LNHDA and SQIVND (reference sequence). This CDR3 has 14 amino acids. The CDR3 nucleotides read TGTGCCAGTAGTAAGGGGCCGGGAAAAGAGACCCAGTACTTC. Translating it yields CASSKGPGKETQYF.

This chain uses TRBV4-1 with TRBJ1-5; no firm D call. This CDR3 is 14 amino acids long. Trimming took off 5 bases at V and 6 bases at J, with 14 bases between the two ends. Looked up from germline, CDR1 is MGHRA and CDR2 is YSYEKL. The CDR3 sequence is CASSVQVEGQPQHF. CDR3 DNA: TGCGCCAGCAGCGTGCAGGTCGAGGGTCAGCCCCAGCATTTT.

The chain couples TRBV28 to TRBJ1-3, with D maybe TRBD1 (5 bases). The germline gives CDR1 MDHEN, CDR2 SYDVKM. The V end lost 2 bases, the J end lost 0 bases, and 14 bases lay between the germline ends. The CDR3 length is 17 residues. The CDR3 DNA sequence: TGTGCCAGCAGTTTAGGGGGTGCGGGAGGCTCTGGAAACACCATATATTTT. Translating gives CASSLGGAGGSGNTIYF.

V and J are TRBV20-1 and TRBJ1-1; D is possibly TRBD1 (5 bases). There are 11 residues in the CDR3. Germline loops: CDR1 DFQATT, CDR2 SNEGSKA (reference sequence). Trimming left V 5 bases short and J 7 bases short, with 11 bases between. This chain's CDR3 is CSAGGPNEAFF. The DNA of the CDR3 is TGCAGTGCTGGGGGACCTAATGAAGCTTTCTTT.

The CDR3 protein is CASSERGGPLSGANVLTF. For the CDR3, the DNA is TGTGCCAGCAGTGAAAGGGGGGGGCCACTCTCTGGGGCCAACGTCCTGACTTTC. The chain is built from TRBV6-1 and TRBJ2-6, with TRBD2 as a possible D gene (7 bases). V lost 2 bases to trimming and J lost 0 bases, with 14 bases between them. Looked up from germline, CDR1 is MNHNS and CDR2 is SASEGT. The CDR3 length is 18 residues.

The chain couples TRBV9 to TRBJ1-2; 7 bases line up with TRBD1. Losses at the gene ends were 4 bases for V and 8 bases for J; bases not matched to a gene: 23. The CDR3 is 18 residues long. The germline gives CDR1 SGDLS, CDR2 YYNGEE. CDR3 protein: CASSKQSGTVFLTGGYTF. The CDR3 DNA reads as TGTGCCAGCAGCAAACAGTCCGGGACAGTATTTCTGACGGGCGGCTACACCTTC.

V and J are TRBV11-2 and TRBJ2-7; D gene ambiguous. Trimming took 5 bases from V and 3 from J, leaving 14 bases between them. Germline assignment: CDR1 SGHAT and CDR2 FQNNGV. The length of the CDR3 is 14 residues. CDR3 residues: CASSLSLTNYEQYF. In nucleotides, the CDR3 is TGTGCCAGCAGCCTATCCCTCACAAACTACGAGCAGTACTTC.

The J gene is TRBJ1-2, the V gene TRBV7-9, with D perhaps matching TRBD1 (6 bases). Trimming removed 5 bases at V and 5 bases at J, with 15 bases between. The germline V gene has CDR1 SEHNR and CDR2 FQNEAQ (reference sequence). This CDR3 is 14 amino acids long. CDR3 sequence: CASSTLAQGYGYTF. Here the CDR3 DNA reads TGTGCCAGCAGCACCTTAGCCCAGGGGTATGGCTACACCTTC.

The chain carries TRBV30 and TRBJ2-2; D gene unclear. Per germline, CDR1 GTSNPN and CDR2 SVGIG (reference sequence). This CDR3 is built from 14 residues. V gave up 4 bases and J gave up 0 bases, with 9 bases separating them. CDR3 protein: CAWNKGANTGELFF. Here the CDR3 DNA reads TGTGCCTGGAATAAGGGCGCGAACACCGGGGAGCTGTTTTTT.

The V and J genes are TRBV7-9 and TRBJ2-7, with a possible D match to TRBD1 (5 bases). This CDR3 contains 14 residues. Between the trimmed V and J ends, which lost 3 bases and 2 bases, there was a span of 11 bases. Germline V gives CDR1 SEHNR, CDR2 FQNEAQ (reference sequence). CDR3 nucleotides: TGTGCCAGCAGCTTGCCAGGGAATCCCTACGAGCAGTACTTC. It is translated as CASSLPGNPYEQYF.

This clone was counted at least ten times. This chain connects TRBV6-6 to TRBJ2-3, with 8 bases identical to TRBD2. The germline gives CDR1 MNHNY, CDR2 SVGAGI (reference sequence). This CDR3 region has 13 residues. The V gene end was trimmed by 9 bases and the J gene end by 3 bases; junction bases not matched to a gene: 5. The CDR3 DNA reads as TGTGCCAGTGGCGTAGCGGGGACAGATACGCAGTATTTT. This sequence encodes CASGVAGTDTQYF.

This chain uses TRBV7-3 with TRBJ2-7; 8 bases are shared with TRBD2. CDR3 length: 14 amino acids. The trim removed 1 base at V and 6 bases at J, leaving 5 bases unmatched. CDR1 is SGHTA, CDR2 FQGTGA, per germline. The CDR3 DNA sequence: TGTGCCAGCAGCTTAATCGCGGGAGGCTCCGAGCAGTACTTC. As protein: CASSLIAGGSEQYF.

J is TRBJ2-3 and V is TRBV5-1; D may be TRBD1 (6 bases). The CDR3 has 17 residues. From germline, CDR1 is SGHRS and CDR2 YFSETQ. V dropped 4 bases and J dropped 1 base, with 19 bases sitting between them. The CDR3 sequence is CASSLGQTGWRTDTQYF. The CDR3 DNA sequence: TGCGCCAGCAGCCTTGGCCAGACAGGATGGCGCACAGATACGCAGTATTTT.

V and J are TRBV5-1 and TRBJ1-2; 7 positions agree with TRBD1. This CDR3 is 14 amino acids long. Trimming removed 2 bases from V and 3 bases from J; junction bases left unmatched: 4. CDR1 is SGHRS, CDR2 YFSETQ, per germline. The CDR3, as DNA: TGCGCCAGCAGCTTATTAACAGGGGACTATGGCTACACCTTC. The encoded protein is CASSLLTGDYGYTF.

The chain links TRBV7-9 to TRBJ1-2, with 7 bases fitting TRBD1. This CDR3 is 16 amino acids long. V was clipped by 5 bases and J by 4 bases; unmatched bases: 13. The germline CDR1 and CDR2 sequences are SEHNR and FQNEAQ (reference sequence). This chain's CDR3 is CASSVGGQDLVYGYTF. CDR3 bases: TGTGCCAGCAGCGTAGGAGGACAGGATTTAGTCTATGGCTACACCTTC.